This TCR beta chain is drawn from a study of CD8 T cells in Susac syndrome. RNA totalling about 0.5 to 1 ug underwent reverse transcription with random hexamers. The CDR3 of TCR beta was amplified by immunoSEQ multiplex PCR across 54 Vbeta and 13 Jbeta. TCRdb itself ran the immunoSEQ multiplex PCR reads through MiXCR, one entry per CDR3 protein. The table has about 85,000 distinct CDR3 sequences, about 95% seen once. The CDR3 is made up of 15 amino acids. With 5 bases clipped from V and 6 bases from J, the junction kept 8 bases outside the gene matches. From germline, CDR1 is PRHDT and CDR2 FYEKMQ (reference sequence).

The sample consisted of CD8+ T cells from PBMCs. The chain is built from TRBV13 and TRBJ2-2; 8 bases are a match to TRBD1. The TCR comes from a human donor with Susac syndrome. CDR3: CASSVGQGRSGELFF. In DNA, the CDR3 is TGTGCCAGCAGCGTTGGACAGGGACGATCCGGGGAGCTGTTTTTT.